This T cell receptor beta chain was found in a study of cytomegalovirus exposure and HLA in healthy donors. Study-wide background: The approximately 110 validation repertoires used a platform that matched the one used for the approximately 610 first-cohort repertoires, as a later analysis reported.

Repertoires were generated with immunoSEQ multiplex PCR, while TCRdb's copy carries only in-frame clones and drops some. The table lists just under 150,000 clones, about 91% of them singletons. Germline CDR1 is SGDLS and CDR2 is YYNGEE. The CDR3 is 16 residues long. The V and J ends lost 0 bases and 6 bases, in that order; junction bases with no gene match: 8. From the 120-subject validation cohort, which was separate from the roughly 670-subject first cohort, the donors were drawn. This TCR was sampled from a man between 18 and 35 years old in good health and CMV-seropositive. V gene TRBV9 combines with J gene TRBJ2-3; 9 bases line up with TRBD2. Sequenced: PBMCs. CDR3: CASSVDQAGGGDTQYF. Written as DNA, the CDR3 is TGTGCCAGCAGCGTAGATCAAGCGGGAGGAGGTGATACGCAGTATTTT. Filled out from reference TRBV9 and TRBJ2-3, the complete variable domain reads DSGVTQTPKHLITATGQRVTLRCSPRSGDLSVYWYQQSLDQGLQFLIQYYNGEERAKGNILERFSAQQFPDLHSELNLSSLELGDSALYFCASSVDQAGGGDTQYFGPGTRLTVL.